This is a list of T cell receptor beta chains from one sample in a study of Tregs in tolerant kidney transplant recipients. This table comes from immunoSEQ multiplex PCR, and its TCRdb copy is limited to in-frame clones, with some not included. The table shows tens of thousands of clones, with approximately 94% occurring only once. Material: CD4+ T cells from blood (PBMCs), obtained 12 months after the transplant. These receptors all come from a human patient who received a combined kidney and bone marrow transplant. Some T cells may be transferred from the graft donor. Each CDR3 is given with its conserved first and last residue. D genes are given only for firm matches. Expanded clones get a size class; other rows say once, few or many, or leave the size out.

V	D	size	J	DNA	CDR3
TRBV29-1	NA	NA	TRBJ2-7	TGCAGCGTGCAACGGACACAGGGCTACGAGCAGTACTTC	CSVQRTQGYEQYF
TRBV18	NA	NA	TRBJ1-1	TGTGCCAGCTCACCACCAACGGCAGGGCACACTGAAGCTTTCTTT	CASSPPTAGHTEAFF
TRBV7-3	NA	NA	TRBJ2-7	TGTGCCAGCAGCTTAACCCACGGACATATCTACGAGCAGTACTTC	CASSLTHGHIYEQYF
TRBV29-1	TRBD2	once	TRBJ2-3	TGCAGCGTTGATGGGACTAGCGGGCCCACAGATACGCAGTATTTT	CSVDGTSGPTDTQYF
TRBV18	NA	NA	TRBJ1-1	TGTGCCAGCTCACCCCAACGAGGGATGAACACTGAAGCTTTCTTT	CASSPQRGMNTEAFF
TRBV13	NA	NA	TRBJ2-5	TGTGCCAGCAGCTTATTAGCACGGACCCAGTACTTC	CASSLLARTQYF
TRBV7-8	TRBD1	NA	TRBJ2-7	TGTGCCAGCAGCTACAGACAGGGGCGCTACGAGCAGTACTTC	CASSYRQGRYEQYF
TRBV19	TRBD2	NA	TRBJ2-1	TGTGCCAGTTCAGTAGCGGGAGCGGGTGAGCAGTTCTTC	CASSVAGAGEQFF
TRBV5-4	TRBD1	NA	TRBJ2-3	TGTGCCAGCAGCGGGACAGGGGTGGCAGATACGCAGTATTTT	CASSGTGVADTQYF
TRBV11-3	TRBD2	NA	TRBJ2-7	TGTGCCAGCAGCTTAGCCGGGGGGAGTAGTTCCTACGAGCAGTACTTC	CASSLAGGSSSYEQYF
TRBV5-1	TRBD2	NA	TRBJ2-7	TGCGCCAGCAGCTGGGGACTAGCGGGAGGGCCTCGGGTGTACGAGCAGTACTTC	CASSWGLAGGPRVYEQYF
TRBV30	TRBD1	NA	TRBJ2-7	TGTGCCTGGAGTCCAGACAGGGCCTACTACGAGCAGTACTTC	CAWSPDRAYYEQYF
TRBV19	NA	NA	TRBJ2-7	TGTGCCAGTTCCCTCGCAAACACCTACGAGCAGTACTTC	CASSLANTYEQYF
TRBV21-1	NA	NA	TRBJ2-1	TGTGCCAGCAATGGGACAGTCTCCTACAATGAGCAGTTCTTC	CASNGTVSYNEQFF
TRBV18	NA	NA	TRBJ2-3	TGTGCCAGCTCATTCTACGCCCCTACAAATAGCGGCGCAGATACGCAGTATTTT	CASSFYAPTNSGADTQYF
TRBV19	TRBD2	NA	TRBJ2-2	TGTGCCAGTAAAAACGGGAGGGCCCCGAACACCGGGGAGCTGTTTTTT	CASKNGRAPNTGELFF
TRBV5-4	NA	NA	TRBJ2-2	TGTGCCAGCAGCTTGAACAGGGAAACCGGGGAGCTGTTTTTT	CASSLNRETGELFF
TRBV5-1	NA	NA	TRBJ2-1	TGCGCCAGCAGCATGCAGCGCCAGGGATACAATGAGCAGTTCTTC	CASSMQRQGYNEQFF
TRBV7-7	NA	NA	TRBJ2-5	TGTGCCAGCAGCTTATCATACTCAACGGGTGAGACCCAGTACTTC	CASSLSYSTGETQYF
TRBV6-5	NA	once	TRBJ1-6	TGTGCCAGCAGTTTCGTCAATTCACCCCTCCACTTT	CASSFVNSPLHF